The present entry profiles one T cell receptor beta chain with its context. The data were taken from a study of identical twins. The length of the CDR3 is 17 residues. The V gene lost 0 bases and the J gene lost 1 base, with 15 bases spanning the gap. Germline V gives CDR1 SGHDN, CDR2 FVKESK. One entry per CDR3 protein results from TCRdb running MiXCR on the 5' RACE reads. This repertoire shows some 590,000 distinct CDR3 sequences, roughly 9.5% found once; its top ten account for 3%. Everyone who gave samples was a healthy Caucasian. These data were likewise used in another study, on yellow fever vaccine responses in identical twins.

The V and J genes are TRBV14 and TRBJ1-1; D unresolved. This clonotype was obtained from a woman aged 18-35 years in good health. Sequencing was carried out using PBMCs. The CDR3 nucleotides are TGTGCCAGCAGCCAAGATTGGCAGGATCCCTGGAACACTGAAGCTTTCTTT. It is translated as CASSQDWQDPWNTEAFF.